Listed below are T cell receptor beta chains from one sample, sequenced in a study of cytomegalovirus exposure and HLA in healthy donors. Measured with immunoSEQ multiplex PCR; TCRdb has only the in-frame clones, and not every one. The sample yields roughly 150,000 clones, approximately 80% seen once. Specimen: PBMCs. The receptor source for this set is a woman in her 40s in good health and CMV-seropositive. CDR3s include the opening cysteine and the closing phenylalanine or tryptophan.

J	V	CDR3
TRBJ2-5	TRBV19	CASTQGRGETQYF
TRBJ2-7	TRBV2	CASSEMSSHEQYF
TRBJ2-7	TRBV7-9	CARGRGLSYEQYF
TRBJ1-1	TRBV5-4	CASSPPDKGDTEAFF
TRBJ1-1	TRBV7-9	CASSPQGRSTEAFF
TRBJ1-2	TRBV7-3	CASSLAGNYGYTF
TRBJ2-1	TRBV28	CASSRTGARGQFF
TRBJ2-1	TRBV19	CATRGRGYNEQFF
TRBJ2-3	TRBV29-1	CSVCLTSGSTDTQYF
TRBJ2-1	TRBV27	CASSPGLVREQFF
TRBJ1-1	TRBV7-9	CASSFAGTEAFF
TRBJ2-7	TRBV14	CASSQGQHYEQYF
TRBJ1-1	TRBV6-1	CASRDSNTEAFF
NA	TRBV4-1	CASSQELSNPHHEQYF
TRBJ1-5	TRBV28	CASRGQGNSNQPQHF
TRBJ2-7	TRBV4-1	CASSQEPRGASGPYEQYF
TRBJ2-1	TRBV5-1	CASSSRPGQTYNEQFF
TRBJ2-1	TRBV7-9	CASSLRQGIYNEQFF
TRBJ1-5	TRBV28	CASSPFNSNQPQHF
TRBJ1-1	TRBV28	CASSLTSTEAFF
TRBJ2-7	TRBV7-2	CASSLETGPTYEQYF
TRBJ2-1	TRBV15	CATSREWTTEQFF
TRBJ2-1	TRBV5-6	CASSLAAGVNEQFF
TRBJ2-3	TRBV11-2	CASSLRAGDPTDTQYF
TRBJ2-4	TRBV30	CAWSGGGLAKNIQYF
TRBJ1-1	TRBV5-1	CASSLAVGAMNTEAFF
TRBJ1-1	TRBV27	CASSPGHQNTEAFF
TRBJ2-1	TRBV14	CASSQLSGRSYNEQFF
TRBJ2-7	TRBV6-5	CASSYSAGGTTYEQYF
TRBJ1-1	TRBV5-4	CATTSGASKNTEAFF
TRBJ2-1	TRBV7-9	CASRRLAGGPGYNYNEQFF
TRBJ1-4	TRBV19	CASTDRGKEKLFF
TRBJ2-1	TRBV6-5	CASSRTSGISGQFF
TRBJ1-4	TRBV7-9	CASSLTYGEKLFF
TRBJ2-7	TRBV18	CASSPPATGDLEQYF
TRBJ2-3	TRBV4-1	CASSQETAADTQYF
TRBJ2-5	TRBV18	CASSPPSAGGETQYF
TRBJ1-1	TRBV6-1	CASSVRGLDTEAFF
TRBJ2-1	TRBV5-1	CASSTPGGPHNEQFF
TRBJ2-5	TRBV6-6	CATTSGTGQETQYF
TRBJ2-5	TRBV30	CAWSVGGVETQYF
TRBJ1-4	TRBV5-5	CASSLGTGGEKLFF
TRBJ2-7	TRBV5-1	CASSLEAVPSYEQYF
TRBJ2-3	TRBV29-1	CSAREAVTDTQYF
TRBJ2-3	TRBV5-1	CASSSRTSGRADTQYF
TRBJ1-2	TRBV29-1	CSAGPGGGYTF
TRBJ2-1	TRBV7-9	CASSTTSGRPYNEQFF
TRBJ2-1	TRBV2	CATGTSGRSSYNEQFF
TRBJ2-5	TRBV28	CASERVAKETQYF
TRBJ2-5	TRBV7-8	CASSSGTTPETQYF
TRBJ1-3	TRBV5-1	CASSHGQGGTFGNTIYF
TRBJ2-1	TRBV18	CASSPQTGLAGANEQFF